This TCR beta chain was sequenced for a study of T cell changes during pregnancy in multiple sclerosis. From germline, CDR1 is MDHEN and CDR2 SYDVKM. This CDR3 region has 14 residues. V lost 7 bases and J lost 3; bases outside the gene matches: 5. TCRdb's table, derived via immunoSEQ multiplex PCR, lists solely in-frame clones and lacks some. The sample records 75,000 to 100,000 clones, about 90% being singletons. The chain joins TRBV28 to TRBJ2-3; 9 nucleotides agree with TRBD1. The clonotype was recovered from a female donor in good health, enrolled as a control in a pregnancy study. Sequenced here: peripheral blood, sampled after pregnancy. CDR3 sequence: CASMRDRVTDTQYF. CDR3 in DNA: TGTGCCAGCATGCGGGACAGGGTAACAGATACGCAGTATTTT.